The subject of this entry is one T cell receptor beta chain. The entry originates in a study of blood T cell repertoires in COVID-19. Study background: Sources were T cells, B-cell-depleted T cells, or PBMCs; the material itself was cDNA or gDNA.

The CDR3 consists of 14 residues. Germline-derived CDR1 and CDR2 are SQVTM and ANQGSEA. V lost 6 bases to trimming and J lost 4 bases; unmatched junction nucleotides: 11. Per the original data handling: Amplification of reference gene primers provided the estimated nucleated cell counts. Sequencing used immunoSEQ multiplex PCR; TCRdb keeps in-frame clones, though not all of them. The V and J calls and clone size are taken from that table; D and trimming were inferred from the DNA. The sample contains almost 90,000 clones, approximately 88% of which appear only once. This TCR was sampled from a man at least 80 years old with acute or convalescent COVID-19. The chain links TRBV29-1 to TRBJ1-2; 7 bases are shared with TRBD1. Material for sequencing was peripheral blood. The chain's CDR3 is CSVYQPGQSYGYTF. In DNA, the CDR3 is TGCAGCGTCTACCAACCGGGACAGAGCTATGGCTACACCTTC.